The clone carrying this T cell receptor (beta chain) was detected only a few times. Its cognate antigen is unknown. Trimming pared 5 bases from V and 4 bases from J, leaving 12 bases between. The germline V gene has CDR1 SGHVS and CDR2 FQNEAQ. The CDR3 extends over 14 amino acids. This entry comes from a study of CD8+ T cells in alopecia areata. Study-wide findings and caveats: Scalp samples also contribute reads from the resident alphabeta T cells found in normal skin.

Reverse transcribed after extraction, RNA yielded cDNA as the sequencing template. Only in-frame clones appear in the TCRdb table, and some are missing; sequencing was by immunoSEQ multiplex PCR. The table includes about 210,000 clones, about two fifths detected once. The treatment was: oral pan-JAK inhibitor, 5-10 mg twice daily. The sequence was obtained from a human donor with alopecia areata. V usage is TRBV7-8 and J usage is TRBJ1-5, with D uncertain. The sequencing here drew on CD4+ T cells sorted from blood, taken at approximately week 31, from a patient treated with tofacitinib. CDR3 coding DNA: TGTGCCAGCAGCCCTAGCGGGTTTAATCAGCCCCAGCATTTT. Translating gives CASSPSGFNQPQHF.